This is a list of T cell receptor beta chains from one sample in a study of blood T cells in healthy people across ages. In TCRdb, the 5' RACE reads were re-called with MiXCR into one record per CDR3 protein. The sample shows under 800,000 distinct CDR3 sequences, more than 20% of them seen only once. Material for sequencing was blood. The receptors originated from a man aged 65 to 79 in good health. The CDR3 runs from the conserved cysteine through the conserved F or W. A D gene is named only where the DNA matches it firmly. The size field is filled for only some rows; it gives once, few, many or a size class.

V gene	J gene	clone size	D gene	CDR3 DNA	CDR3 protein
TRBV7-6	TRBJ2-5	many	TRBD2	TGTGCCAGCAGCTCCACCGGGACTAGCGACCAAGAGACCCAGTACTTC	CASSSTGTSDQETQYF
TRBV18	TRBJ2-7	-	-	TGTGCCAGCTCACCAAGTGGACTAACCTACGAGCAGTACTTC	CASSPSGLTYEQYF
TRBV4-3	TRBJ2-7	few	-	TGCGCCAGCAGCCAAGATGTACAGGGAGTCTACGAGCAGTACTTC	CASSQDVQGVYEQYF
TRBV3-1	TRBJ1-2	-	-	TGTGCCAGCAGCCAAGTGGGGTTCTATGGCTACACCTTC	CASSQVGFYGYTF
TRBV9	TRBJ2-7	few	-	TGTGCCAGCAGCGCAGAAGTCCAGGCCCTAAGCACGGCCGAGCAGTACTTC	CASSAEVQALSTAEQYF
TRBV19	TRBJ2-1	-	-	TGTGCCAGTACCCTTAGACGCGGGTACAATGAGCAGTTCTTC	CASTLRRGYNEQFF
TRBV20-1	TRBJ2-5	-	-	TGCAGTGCCAAAATAAAAGAGACCCAGTACTTC	CSAKIKETQYF
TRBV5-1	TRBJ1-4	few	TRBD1	TGCGCCAGCAGCCCGGCGGGACAGGGGGCGCGGGAAAAACTGTTTTTT	CASSPAGQGAREKLFF
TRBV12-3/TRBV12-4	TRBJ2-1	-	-	TGTGCCAGCAGTTTCCCACCTATAGACAATGAGCAGTTCTTC	CASSFPPIDNEQFF
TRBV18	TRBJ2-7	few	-	TGTGCCAGCTCCCAAGGTGGCCCAACCTACGAGCAGTACTTC	CASSQGGPTYEQYF
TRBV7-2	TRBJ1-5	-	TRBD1	TGTGCCAGCAGCCCCCGGCAGGGGGGGAATCAGCCCCAGCATTTT	CASSPRQGGNQPQHF
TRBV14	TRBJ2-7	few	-	TGTGCCAGCAGCCAAGGCCAGGGCGGCTACGAGCAGTACTTC	CASSQGQGGYEQYF
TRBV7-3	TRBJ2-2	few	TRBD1	TGTGCCAGCAGCTCCGGACAGGGTGGGGCCGGGGAGCTGTTTTTT	CASSSGQGGAGELFF
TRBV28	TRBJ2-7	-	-	TGTGCCAGCAGATTGAGCGGAAGGGCGCTCTACGAGCAGTACTTC	CASRLSGRALYEQYF
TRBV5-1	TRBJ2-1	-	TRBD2	TGCGCCAGCAGCGCGGGGGAGTCATGGAATGAGCAGTTCTTC	CASSAGESWNEQFF
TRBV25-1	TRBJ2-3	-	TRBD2	TGTGCCAGCTCAGCACCGGGACTAGCTGGCGCGTTTGCGCAGTATTTT	CASSAPGLAGAFAQYF
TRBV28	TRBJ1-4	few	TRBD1	TGTGCCAGCACCAGCCACAGGGGGCGCATCGAAAAACTGTTTTTT	CASTSHRGRIEKLFF
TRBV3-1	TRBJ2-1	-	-	TGTGCCAGCAGCCAGAGGGGCTCGGCAAACAATGAGCAGTTCTTC	CASSQRGSANNEQFF
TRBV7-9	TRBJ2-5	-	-	TGTGCCAGCAGTCCGGAGGTGGGGGAGCAGTACTTC	CASSPEVGEQYF
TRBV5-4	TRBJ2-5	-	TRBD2	TGTGCCAGCAGCCCCGGTGGGGGAGGGTTACAAGAGACCCAGTACTTC	CASSPGGGGLQETQYF
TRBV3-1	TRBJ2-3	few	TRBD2	TGTGCCAGCAGTATGAGGAGCGGGAGGGCCTCGGATACGCAGTATTTT	CASSMRSGRASDTQYF
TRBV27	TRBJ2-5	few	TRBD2	TGTGCCAGCAGTCTTCCAGCGGGAGTCGAGACCCAGTACTTC	CASSLPAGVETQYF
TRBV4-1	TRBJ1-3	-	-	TGCGCCAGCAGCCAAGAGAGGACCACCTCTGGAAACACCATATATTTT	CASSQERTTSGNTIYF
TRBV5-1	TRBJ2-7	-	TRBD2	TGCGCCAGCAGCTTGGCCAGAGCGGGAGTAGTCGAGCAGTACTTC	CASSLARAGVVEQYF
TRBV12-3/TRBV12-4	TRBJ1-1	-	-	TGTGCCAGCAGTTTTAAACAGGCGAACACTGAAGCTTTCTTT	CASSFKQANTEAFF
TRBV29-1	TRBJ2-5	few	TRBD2	TGCAGCGTTGAAAGGGGGACTAGCGGGAGTTGGCAAGAGACCCAGTACTTC	CSVERGTSGSWQETQYF
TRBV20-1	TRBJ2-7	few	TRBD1	TGCAGTGCTATCCGGGACAGGGGAGTAAGCGAGCAGTACTTC	CSAIRDRGVSEQYF
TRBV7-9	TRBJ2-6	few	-	TGTGCCAGCAGCCCCAACCGTAGGGTCGGGGCCAACGTCCTGACTTTC	CASSPNRRVGANVLTF
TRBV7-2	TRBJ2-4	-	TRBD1	TGTGCCAGCAGCTTGGCCGGGACAGGGGAAAACATTCAGTACTTC	CASSLAGTGENIQYF
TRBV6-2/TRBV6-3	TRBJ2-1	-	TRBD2	TGTGCCAGCAGTCGTCCGGGACTAGCCTACAATGAGCAGTTCTTC	CASSRPGLAYNEQFF
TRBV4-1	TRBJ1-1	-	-	TGCGCCAGCAGCCAAGTCCTGGCGGCCGAAAGGGCTGAAGCTTTCTTT	CASSQVLAAERAEAFF
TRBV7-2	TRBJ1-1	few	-	TGTGCCAGCAGCTCGCGGACCCTTACTGAAGCTTTCTTT	CASSSRTLTEAFF
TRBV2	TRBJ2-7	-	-	TGTGCCAGCAGTGCTACGGCGGGGGCTTCCGAGCAGTACTTC	CASSATAGASEQYF
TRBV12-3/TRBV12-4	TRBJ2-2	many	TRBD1	TGTGCCAGCAGTCCTGGGACAGGGGGTCCCGGGGAGCTGTTTTTT	CASSPGTGGPGELFF
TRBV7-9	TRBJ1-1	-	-	TGTGCCAGCAGCTTATTGGAGGGCCCAAACACTGAAGCTTTCTTT	CASSLLEGPNTEAFF
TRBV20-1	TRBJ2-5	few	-	TGCAGTGCACCGGGCCCCGTCGAAAAGACCCAGTACTTC	CSAPGPVEKTQYF
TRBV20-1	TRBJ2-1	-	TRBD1	TGCAGTGCTAGAGCCGAGACAGGGTACACTGAGCAGTTCTTC	CSARAETGYTEQFF
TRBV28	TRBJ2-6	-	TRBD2	TGTGCCAGCAGTTCTAGCGGGTCTGGGGCCAACGTCCTGACTTTC	CASSSSGSGANVLTF
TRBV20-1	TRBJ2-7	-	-	TGCAGTGCTAGACAGGGGAGTGTGTCCTACGAGCAGTACTTC	CSARQGSVSYEQYF
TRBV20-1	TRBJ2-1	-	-	TGCAGTGCTAGAGTTCTCGCGAGCTCCTACAATGAGCAGTTCTTC	CSARVLASSYNEQFF
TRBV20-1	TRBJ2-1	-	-	TGCAGTGCCTTAGATGCTGGCGCCTTCAATGAGCAGTTCTTC	CSALDAGAFNEQFF
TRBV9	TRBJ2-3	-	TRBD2	TGTGCCAGCAGCCCCCGGGAGGGCCTCACAGATACGCAGTATTTT	CASSPREGLTDTQYF
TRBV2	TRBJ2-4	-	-	TGTGCCAGCAGTGATGAGGGAGTAGCCAAAAACATTCAGTACTTC	CASSDEGVAKNIQYF
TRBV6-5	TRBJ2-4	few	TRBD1	TGTGCCAGCAGCAAAGGGGGCTTGGGTAAAAACATTCAGTACTTC	CASSKGGLGKNIQYF
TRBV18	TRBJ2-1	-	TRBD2	TGTGCCAGCTCACCACCGCGGGAGGCCCCCTACAATGAGCAGTTCTTC	CASSPPREAPYNEQFF
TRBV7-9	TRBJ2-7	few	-	TGTGCCAGCAGGGGGGATGGGGTAACCTACGAGCAGTACTTC	CASRGDGVTYEQYF
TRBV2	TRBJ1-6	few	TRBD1	TGTGCCAGCAGTCCCGGACAGGATAATTCACCCCTCCACTTT	CASSPGQDNSPLHF
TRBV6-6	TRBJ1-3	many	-	TGTGCCAGCAGTTCGGGGAGCTCTGGAAACACCATATATTTT	CASSSGSSGNTIYF
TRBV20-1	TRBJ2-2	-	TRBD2	TGCAGTGCTTTCGGACTAGCGGGATTAGGGACCGGGGAGCTGTTTTTT	CSAFGLAGLGTGELFF
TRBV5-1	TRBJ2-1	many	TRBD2	TGCGCCAGCAGCTTGGGGGGACTAGCGGGAGTTGAGCAGTTCTTC	CASSLGGLAGVEQFF
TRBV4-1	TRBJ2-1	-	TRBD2	TGCGCCAGCAGCCCCACCGGGACTAGCGGGAGTAATGAGCAGTTCTTC	CASSPTGTSGSNEQFF
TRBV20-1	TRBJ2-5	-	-	TGCAGTGCAAGAGGCCAAAAAGAGACCCAGTACTTC	CSARGQKETQYF
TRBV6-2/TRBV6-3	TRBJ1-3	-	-	TGTGCCAGCATTGACGTTGGAAACACCATATATTTT	CASIDVGNTIYF
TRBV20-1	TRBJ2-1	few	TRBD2	TGCAGTGCTAGAGGGAGCGGGAGGGTCTCCTACAATGAGCAGTTCTTC	CSARGSGRVSYNEQFF
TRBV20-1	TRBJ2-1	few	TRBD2	TGCAGTGCTAGGGGTATAGCGGGCGTCTACAATGAGCAGTTCTTC	CSARGIAGVYNEQFF